This note documents a single T cell receptor (beta chain) sequence. Its antigen is as yet unknown. The entry originates in a study of beta chain features in type 1 diabetes. General study findings and limits: Shortening that was moderate but significant affected the TCRB CDR3s of Type 1 diabetes patients in all four CD4+ subsets. VDJ junctions from patients with type 1 diabetes contained fewer insertions and more deletions.

The purity of all sorted populations exceeded 95%. Reverse transcribing all isolated RNA meant expressed TCRB transcripts were sequenced. The average output of naive, central memory and regulatory T cell samples was several million reads. The assay was immunoSEQ multiplex PCR, and TCRdb's table has in-frame clones only and misses some. Of 250,000 to 300,000 clones listed, approximately 25% are singletons. The specimen sequenced was naive CD4+ T cells from blood. This receptor was taken from a woman in her 30s with type 1 diabetes.

The CDR3, as DNA: TGTGCCTGCTCCTCGGAGAGCTCCTACAATGAGCAGTTCTTC. Its translation: CACSSESSYNEQFF. The rearrangement uses TRBV30 and TRBJ2-1; D is unclear. The V and J ends lost 6 bases and 0 bases respectively, with 12 bases between them. The CDR3 runs 14 residues. The germline CDR1 and CDR2 sequences are GTSNPN and SVGIG (reference sequence).